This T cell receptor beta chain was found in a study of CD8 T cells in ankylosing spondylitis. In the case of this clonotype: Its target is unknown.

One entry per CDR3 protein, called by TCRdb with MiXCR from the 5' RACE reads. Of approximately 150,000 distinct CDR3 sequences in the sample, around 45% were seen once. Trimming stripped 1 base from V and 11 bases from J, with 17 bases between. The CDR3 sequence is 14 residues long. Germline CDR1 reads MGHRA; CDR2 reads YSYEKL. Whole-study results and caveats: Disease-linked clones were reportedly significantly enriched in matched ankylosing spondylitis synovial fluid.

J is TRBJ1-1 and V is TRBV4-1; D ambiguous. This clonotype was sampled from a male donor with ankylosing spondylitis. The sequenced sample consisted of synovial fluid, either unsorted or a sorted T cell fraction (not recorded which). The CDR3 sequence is CASSQGPLRVQAFF. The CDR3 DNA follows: TGCGCCAGCAGCCAAGGGCCACTTCGGGTTCAGGCTTTCTTT.